This is a list of T cell receptor beta chains from one sample in a study of blood T cell dynamics during melanoma immunotherapy. Some clones are missing from TCRdb's copy, which holds only in-frame ones; the method was immunoSEQ multiplex PCR. This table has approximately 22,000 clones, around nine tenths appearing once. The sample consisted of blood, taken from a patient treated with checkpoint blockade. These receptors all come from a human donor with melanoma. Both conserved end residues are part of each CDR3. D genes are given only for firm matches. Rows may omit the clone size; those that give it use once, few, many or a size class.

TRBV6-1	-	TRBJ2-1	TRBD2	CASSEALTSGRAQFF	TGTGCCAGCAGTGAAGCCTTGACTAGCGGGAGGGCTCAGTTCTTC
TRBV6-5	-	TRBJ2-7	-	CASRRDYSYEQYF	TGTGCCAGCCGACGGGATTACTCCTACGAGCAGTACTTC
TRBV19	-	TRBJ1-2	-	CASSRRPQADGGYTF	TGTGCCAGTAGTCGTCGTCCCCAGGCAGATGGGGGCTACACCTTC
TRBV2	-	TRBJ2-7	TRBD2	CASSEAGRAYEQYF	TGTGCCAGCAGTGAAGCCGGGAGGGCCTACGAGCAGTACTTC
TRBV5-4	-	TRBJ2-7	-	CASSPAPGIAVLYEQYF	TGTGCCAGCAGCCCTGCCCCGGGGATAGCGGTCCTCTACGAGCAGTACTTC
TRBV20-1	-	TRBJ1-1	-	CSAEPNTEAFF	TGCAGTGCTGAGCCGAACACTGAAGCTTTCTTT
TRBV9	-	TRBJ2-2	-	CASSPALPGEMGGELFF	TGTGCCAGCAGCCCCGCTCTGCCGGGAGAAATGGGCGGGGAGCTGTTTTTT
TRBV9	-	TRBJ1-2	-	CASSGRGGDHGYTF	TGTGCCAGCAGCGGGCGGGGAGGCGACCATGGCTACACCTTC
TRBV6-4	-	TRBJ2-3	TRBD2	CASSELAGADTQYF	TGTGCCAGCAGTGAACTAGCGGGAGCAGATACGCAGTATTTT
TRBV9	-	TRBJ2-5	TRBD2	CASSVSGRASETQYF	TGTGCCAGCAGCGTTAGCGGGAGGGCGAGCGAGACCCAGTACTTC
TRBV18	-	TRBJ2-2	-	CASSPLRDTGELFF	TGTGCCAGCTCACCACTACGCGACACCGGGGAGCTGTTTTTT
TRBV6-1	-	TRBJ2-1	-	CASRRDRSGQFF	TGTGCCAGCAGACGGGACCGTTCGGGGCAGTTCTTC
TRBV14	-	TRBJ1-3	-	CASSPLWTGYSGNTIYF	TGTGCCAGCAGCCCCCTCTGGACGGGTTATTCTGGAAACACCATATATTTT
TRBV7-6	-	TRBJ2-3	-	CASSSTPMISADTQYF	TGTGCCAGCAGCTCAACCCCAATGATTAGTGCAGATACGCAGTATTTT
TRBV9	-	TRBJ2-7	-	CASSVGLDISLLYEQYF	TGTGCCAGCAGCGTAGGACTAGACATTTCCCTCCTCTACGAGCAGTACTTC
TRBV29-1	-	TRBJ2-1	TRBD1	CSVEGEGTARSYNEQFF	TGCAGCGTTGAAGGCGAGGGGACAGCGCGCTCCTACAATGAGCAGTTCTTC
TRBV5-1	-	TRBJ2-3	-	CASSPMGGMGTDTQYF	TGCGCCAGCAGCCCCATGGGGGGAATGGGGACAGATACGCAGTATTTT
TRBV9	once	TRBJ2-1	-	CASSVAADMNSYNEQFF	TGTGCCAGCAGCGTAGCTGCCGATATGAACTCCTACAATGAGCAGTTCTTC
TRBV28	-	TRBJ2-7	-	CASSLGPGDYEQYF	TGTGCCAGCAGTTTGGGTCCGGGAGACTACGAGCAGTACTTC
TRBV6-6	-	TRBJ2-5	-	CASSYSEAGTQYF	TGTGCCAGCAGTTACTCGGAGGCCGGGACCCAGTACTTC
TRBV28	once	TRBJ2-4	-	CASSPSTLAKNIQYF	TGTGCCAGCAGTCCCAGCACCTTAGCCAAAAACATTCAGTACTTC
TRBV7-2	-	TRBJ2-7	TRBD2	CASTISGVPSQYF	TGTGCCAGCACTATTAGCGGGGTCCCCTCCCAGTACTTC
TRBV11-2	-	TRBJ2-7	TRBD2	CASSRAGTSGSGSYEQYF	TGTGCCAGCAGCCGAGCCGGGACTAGCGGGAGCGGCTCCTACGAGCAGTACTTC
TRBV19	few	TRBJ2-6	-	CASSIRGGSGANVLTF	TGTGCCAGTAGTATAAGGGGCGGCTCTGGGGCCAACGTCCTGACTTTC
TRBV5-4	-	TRBJ2-3	-	CASSSWPLTGDTQYF	TGTGCCAGCAGCTCCTGGCCCCTCACGGGGGATACGCAGTATTTT
TRBV28	-	TRBJ2-5	-	CASSPQGGKTQYF	TGTGCCAGCAGTCCACAGGGAGGCAAGACCCAGTACTTC
TRBV6-1	-	TRBJ2-3	-	CASSAPGTQYF	TGTGCCAGCAGTGCCCCCGGAACGCAGTATTTT
TRBV7-2	once	TRBJ2-7	-	CASSQRAWAGSSYEQYF	TGTGCCAGCAGCCAAAGGGCGTGGGCGGGGAGCTCCTACGAGCAGTACTTC
TRBV10-3	once	TRBJ2-7	-	CAISEAGRTYEQYF	TGTGCCATCAGTGAGGCAGGGCGGACCTACGAGCAGTACTTC
TRBV5-4	-	TRBJ2-3	-	CASSFGGSTDTQYF	TGTGCCAGCAGCTTCGGCGGGAGCACAGATACGCAGTATTTT
TRBV14	-	TRBJ2-2	TRBD2	CASSPGLANTGELFF	TGTGCCAGCAGCCCGGGACTAGCGAATACCGGGGAGCTGTTTTTT
TRBV4-1	few	TRBJ2-2	-	CASSHVRPRGGELFF	TGCGCCAGCAGCCACGTAAGGCCTCGGGGAGGGGAGCTGTTTTTT
TRBV10-3	-	TRBJ1-1	-	CAISVHGSEAFF	TGTGCCATCAGTGTCCACGGCTCGGAAGCTTTCTTT
TRBV29-1	-	TRBJ1-1	-	CSVLTGMNTEAFF	TGCAGCGTCTTGACAGGCATGAACACTGAAGCTTTCTTT
TRBV7-3	-	TRBJ2-1	-	CASSSPDNEQFF	TGTGCCAGCAGCTCGCCAGACAATGAGCAGTTCTTC
TRBV9	few	TRBJ2-1	-	CASSLGGEQFF	TGTGCCAGCAGTCTAGGAGGTGAGCAGTTCTTC
TRBV6-5	-	TRBJ2-1	-	CAAGWGMDNEQFF	TGTGCCGCGGGGTGGGGAATGGACAATGAGCAGTTCTTC
TRBV5-1	-	TRBJ2-3	-	CASSINTDTQYF	TGCGCCAGCAGCATAAACACAGATACGCAGTATTTT
TRBV11-1	-	TRBJ2-5	TRBD2	CASSLTSAQETQYF	TGTGCCAGCAGCTTAACTAGCGCACAAGAGACCCAGTACTTC
TRBV2	-	TRBJ2-2	TRBD2	CASVLAGGFTGELFF	TGTGCCAGCGTACTAGCGGGAGGGTTTACCGGGGAGCTGTTTTTT
TRBV28	once	TRBJ2-7	-	CASSLPTGKEQYF	TGTGCCAGCAGTTTACCGACAGGCAAGGAGCAGTACTTC
TRBV29-1	-	TRBJ1-2	TRBD1	CSVEQGVGGYTF	TGCAGCGTTGAACAGGGGGTTGGAGGCTACACCTTC
TRBV29-1	once	TRBJ2-1	TRBD2	CSVAGLAGGHLNEQFF	TGCAGCGTCGCGGGACTAGCGGGAGGGCACCTCAATGAGCAGTTCTTC
TRBV6-6	-	TRBJ2-7	-	CASTNPGQRVQYF	TGTGCCAGCACCAATCCCGGGCAAAGGGTGCAGTACTTC
TRBV27	-	TRBJ2-7	TRBD1	CASSSTGGAYEQYF	TGTGCCAGCAGTTCGACAGGGGGGGCCTACGAGCAGTACTTC
TRBV7-2	-	TRBJ2-7	TRBD2	CASSQALAGHYEQYF	TGTGCCAGCAGCCAAGCGCTAGCGGGCCACTACGAGCAGTACTTC
TRBV11-2	-	TRBJ2-7	-	CASGSSVYEQYF	TGTGCCAGCGGTTCTAGCGTTTACGAGCAGTACTTC
TRBV6-5	-	TRBJ2-2	-	CASSRSGTGELFF	TGTGCCAGCAGCCGCTCCGGGACCGGGGAGCTGTTTTTT
TRBV20-1	-	TRBJ1-2	-	CSLVGEGYTF	TGCAGTCTGGTGGGGGAGGGCTACACCTTC
TRBV6-5	-	TRBJ1-6	TRBD1	CASSPYGTGDSPLHF	TGTGCCAGCAGCCCTTACGGGACAGGGGATTCACCCCTCCACTTT
TRBV5-1	-	TRBJ2-2	-	CASSLFAGELFF	TGCGCCAGCAGCTTGTTTGCCGGGGAGCTGTTTTTT
TRBV5-4	-	TRBJ1-1	-	CASSLIELNTEAFF	TGTGCCAGCAGCTTGATCGAACTGAACACTGAAGCTTTCTTT